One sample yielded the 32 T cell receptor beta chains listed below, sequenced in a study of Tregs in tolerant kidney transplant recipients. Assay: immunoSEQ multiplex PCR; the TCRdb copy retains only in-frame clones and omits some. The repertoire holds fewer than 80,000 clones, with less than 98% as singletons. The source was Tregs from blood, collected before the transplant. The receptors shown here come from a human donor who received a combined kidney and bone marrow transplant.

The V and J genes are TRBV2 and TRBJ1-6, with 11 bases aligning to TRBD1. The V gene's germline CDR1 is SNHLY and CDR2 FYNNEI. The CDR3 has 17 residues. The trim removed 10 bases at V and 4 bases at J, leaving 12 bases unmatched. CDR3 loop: CATQKSGTGGYNSPLHF. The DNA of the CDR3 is TGTGCCACCCAGAAGTCCGGGACAGGGGGGTATAATTCACCCCTCCACTTT.

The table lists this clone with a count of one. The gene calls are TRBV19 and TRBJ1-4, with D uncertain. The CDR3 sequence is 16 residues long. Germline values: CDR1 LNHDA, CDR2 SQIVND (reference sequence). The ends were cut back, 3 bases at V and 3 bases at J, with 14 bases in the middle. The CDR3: CASSIIVAIPNEKLFF. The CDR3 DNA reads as TGTGCCAGTAGTATCATTGTGGCCATCCCTAATGAAAAACTGTTTTTT. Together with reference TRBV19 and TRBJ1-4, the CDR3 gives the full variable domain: DGGITQSPKYLFRKEGQNVTLSCEQNLNHDAMYWYRQDPGQGLRLIYYSQIVNDFQKGDIAEGYSVSREKKESFPLTVTSAQKNPTAFYLCASSIIVAIPNEKLFFGSGTQLSVL.

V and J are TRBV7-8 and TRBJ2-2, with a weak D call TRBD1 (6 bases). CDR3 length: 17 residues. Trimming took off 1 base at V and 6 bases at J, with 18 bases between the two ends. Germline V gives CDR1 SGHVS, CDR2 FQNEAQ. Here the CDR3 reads CASSLEVRGFRAGELFF. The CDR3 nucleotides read TGTGCCAGCAGCTTAGAGGTCAGGGGATTTCGAGCCGGGGAGCTGTTTTTT.

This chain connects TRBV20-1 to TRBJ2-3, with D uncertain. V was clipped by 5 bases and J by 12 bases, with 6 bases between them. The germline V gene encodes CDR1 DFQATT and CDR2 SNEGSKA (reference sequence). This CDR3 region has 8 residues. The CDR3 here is CSAGRQYF. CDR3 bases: TGCAGTGCTGGCCGCCAGTATTTT.

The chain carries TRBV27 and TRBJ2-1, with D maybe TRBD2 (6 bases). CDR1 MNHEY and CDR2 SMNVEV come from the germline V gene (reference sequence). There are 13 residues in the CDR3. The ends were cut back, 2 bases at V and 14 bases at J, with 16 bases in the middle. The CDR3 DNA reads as TGTGCCAGCAGTTTACCTCGACTAGAGGGCGAGTTCTTC. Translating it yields CASSLPRLEGEFF.

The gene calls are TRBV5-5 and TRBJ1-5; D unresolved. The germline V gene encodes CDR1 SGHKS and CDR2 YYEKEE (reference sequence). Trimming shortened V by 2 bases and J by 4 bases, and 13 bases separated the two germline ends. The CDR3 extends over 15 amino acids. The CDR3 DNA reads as TGTGCCAGCAGCTTAAAGCCATTAAATAATCAGCCCCAGCATTTT. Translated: CASSLKPLNNQPQHF.

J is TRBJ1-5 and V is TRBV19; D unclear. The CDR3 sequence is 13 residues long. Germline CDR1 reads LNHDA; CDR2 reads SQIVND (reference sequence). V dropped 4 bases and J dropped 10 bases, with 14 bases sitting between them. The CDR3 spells CASSTGSRRPQHF. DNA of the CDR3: TGTGCCAGTAGTACGGGGAGCCGGCGTCCCCAGCATTTT. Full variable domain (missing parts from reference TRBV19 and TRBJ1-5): DGGITQSPKYLFRKEGQNVTLSCEQNLNHDAMYWYRQDPGQGLRLIYYSQIVNDFQKGDIAEGYSVSREKKESFPLTVTSAQKNPTAFYLCASSTGSRRPQHFGDGTRLSIL.

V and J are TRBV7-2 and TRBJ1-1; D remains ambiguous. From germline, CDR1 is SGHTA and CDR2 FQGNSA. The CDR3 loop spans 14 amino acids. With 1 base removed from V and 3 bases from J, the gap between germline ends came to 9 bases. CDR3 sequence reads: CASSLGIQYTEAFF. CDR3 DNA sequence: TGTGCCAGCAGCTTAGGGATACAGTACACTGAAGCTTTCTTT.

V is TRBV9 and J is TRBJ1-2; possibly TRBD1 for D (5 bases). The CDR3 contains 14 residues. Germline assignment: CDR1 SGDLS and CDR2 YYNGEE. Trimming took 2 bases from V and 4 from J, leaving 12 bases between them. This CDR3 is CASSVGQALYGYTF. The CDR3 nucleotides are TGTGCCAGCAGCGTGGGGCAGGCGCTCTATGGCTACACCTTC.

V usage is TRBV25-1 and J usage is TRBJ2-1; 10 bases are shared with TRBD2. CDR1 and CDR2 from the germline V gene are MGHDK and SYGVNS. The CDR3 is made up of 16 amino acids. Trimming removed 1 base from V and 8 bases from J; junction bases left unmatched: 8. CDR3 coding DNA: TGTGCCAGCAGTGAATCTCTAGCGGGAGAGTGGGATGAGCAGTTCTTC. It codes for CASSESLAGEWDEQFF.

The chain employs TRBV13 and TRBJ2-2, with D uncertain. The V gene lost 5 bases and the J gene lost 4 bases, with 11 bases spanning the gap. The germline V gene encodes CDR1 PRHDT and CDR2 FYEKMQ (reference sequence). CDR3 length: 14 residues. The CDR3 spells CASSRMRSTGELFF. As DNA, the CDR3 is TGTGCCAGCAGCCGCATGCGGTCCACCGGGGAGCTGTTTTTT. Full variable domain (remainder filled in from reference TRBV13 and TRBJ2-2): AAGVIQSPRHLIKEKRETATLKCYPIPRHDTVYWYQQGPGQDPQFLISFYEKMQSDKGSIPDRFSAQQFSDYHSELNMSSLELGDSALYFCASSRMRSTGELFFGEGSRLTVL.

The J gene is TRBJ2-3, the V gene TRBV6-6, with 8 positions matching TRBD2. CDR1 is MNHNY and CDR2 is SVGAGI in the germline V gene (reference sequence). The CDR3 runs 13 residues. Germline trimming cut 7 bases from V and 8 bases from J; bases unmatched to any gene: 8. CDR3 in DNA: TGTGCCAGCATCCCGGGACTAGGTCGTACGCAGTATTTT. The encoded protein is CASIPGLGRTQYF.

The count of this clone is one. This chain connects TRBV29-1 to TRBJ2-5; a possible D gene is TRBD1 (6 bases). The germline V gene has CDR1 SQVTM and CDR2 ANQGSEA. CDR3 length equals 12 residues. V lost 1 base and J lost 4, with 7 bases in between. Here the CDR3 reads CSVEAGVETQYF. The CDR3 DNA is TGCAGCGTTGAAGCAGGGGTAGAGACCCAGTACTTC.

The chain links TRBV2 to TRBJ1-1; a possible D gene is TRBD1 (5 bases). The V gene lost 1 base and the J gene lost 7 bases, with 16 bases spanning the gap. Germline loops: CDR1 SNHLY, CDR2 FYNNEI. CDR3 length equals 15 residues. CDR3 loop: CASSEVGGARFEAFF. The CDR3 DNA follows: TGTGCCAGCAGTGAAGTCGGTGGGGCAAGATTTGAAGCTTTCTTT.

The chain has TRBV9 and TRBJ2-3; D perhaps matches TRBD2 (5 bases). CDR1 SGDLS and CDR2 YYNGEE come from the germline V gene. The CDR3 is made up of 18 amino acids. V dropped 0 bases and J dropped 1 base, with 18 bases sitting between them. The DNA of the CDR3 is TGTGCCAGCAGCGTAGCAATCGGCGGGCCCTTTGGCACAGATACGCAGTATTTT. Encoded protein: CASSVAIGGPFGTDTQYF.

CDR3 amino acids: CASSPGTGLVAFF. CDR3 DNA: TGTGCCAGCAGTCCCGGGACAGGGCTAGTGGCTTTCTTT. V usage is TRBV27 and J usage is TRBJ1-1; 9 bases match TRBD1. The V gene end was trimmed by 5 bases and the J gene end by 11 bases; junction bases not matched to a gene: 9. CDR1 is MNHEY, CDR2 SMNVEV, per germline (reference sequence). The CDR3 is 13 amino acids.

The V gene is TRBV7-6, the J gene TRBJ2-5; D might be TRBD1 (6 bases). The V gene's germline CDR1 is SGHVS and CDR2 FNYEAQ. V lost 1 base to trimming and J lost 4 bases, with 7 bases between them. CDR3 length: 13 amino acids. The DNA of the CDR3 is TGTGCCAGCAGCTTAGGAGGGGGAGAGACCCAGTACTTC. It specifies CASSLGGGETQYF.

CDR3 sequence: CASGRRRSINYGYTF. The CDR3 bases are TGTGCCAGCGGGAGACGACGGAGTATTAACTATGGCTACACCTTC. The chain recombines TRBV11-3 with TRBJ1-2, with no clear D. The CDR3 length is 15 residues. Looked up from germline, CDR1 is SGHNT and CDR2 is YENEEA. Trimming pared 8 bases from V and 1 base from J, leaving 17 bases between.

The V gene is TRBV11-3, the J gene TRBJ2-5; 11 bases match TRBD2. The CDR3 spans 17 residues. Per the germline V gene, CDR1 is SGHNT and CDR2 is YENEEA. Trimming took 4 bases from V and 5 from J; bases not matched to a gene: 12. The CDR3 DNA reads TGTGCCAGCAGCTCAAGAACCGGGACTAGCGGCGCGGAGACCCAGTACTTC. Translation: CASSSRTGTSGAETQYF.

The CDR3, as DNA: TGTGCCAGCAGCCACAGACAGGCTAGTCTCTATGGCTACACCTTC. Protein: CASSHRQASLYGYTF. The genes are TRBV14 and TRBJ1-2, with TRBD1 as a possible D gene (6 bases). Germline CDR1 reads SGHDN; CDR2 reads FVKESK. V was shortened by 3 bases and J by 4 bases, with 15 bases between the two germline ends. The CDR3 loop spans 15 amino acids.

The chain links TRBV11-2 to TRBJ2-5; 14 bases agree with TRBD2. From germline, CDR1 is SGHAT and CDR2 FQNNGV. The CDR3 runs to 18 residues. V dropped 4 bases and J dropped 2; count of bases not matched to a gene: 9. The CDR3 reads CASSSRLAGGPWQETQYF. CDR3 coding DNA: TGTGCCAGCAGCTCCCGACTAGCGGGAGGGCCCTGGCAAGAGACCCAGTACTTC.

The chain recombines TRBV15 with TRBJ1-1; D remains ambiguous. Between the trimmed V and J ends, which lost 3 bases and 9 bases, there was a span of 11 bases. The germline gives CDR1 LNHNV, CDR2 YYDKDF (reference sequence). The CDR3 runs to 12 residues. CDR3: CATSSTGPKAFF. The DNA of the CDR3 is TGTGCCACCAGCAGTACGGGTCCTAAAGCTTTCTTT.

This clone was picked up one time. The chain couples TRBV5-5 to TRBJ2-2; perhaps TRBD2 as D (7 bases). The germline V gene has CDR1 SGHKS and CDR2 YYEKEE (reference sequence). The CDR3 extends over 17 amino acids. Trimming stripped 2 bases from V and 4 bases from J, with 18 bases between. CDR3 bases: TGTGCCAGCAGCTTTGGGAGGCGGGGGCCTAGCACCGGGGAGCTGTTTTTT. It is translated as CASSFGRRGPSTGELFF.

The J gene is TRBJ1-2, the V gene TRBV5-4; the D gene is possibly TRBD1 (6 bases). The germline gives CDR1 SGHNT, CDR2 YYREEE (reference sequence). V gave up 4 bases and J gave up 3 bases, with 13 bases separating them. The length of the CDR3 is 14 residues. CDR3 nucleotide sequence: TGTGCCAGCAGCCCCGGACAGACTTACTATGGCTACACCTTC. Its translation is CASSPGQTYYGYTF.

The CDR3 DNA reads as TGTGCCATCAGTGAAGGCAGGTTAGATGGCTACACCTTC. This encodes CAISEGRLDGYTF. This chain joins TRBV10-3 and TRBJ1-2, with D unclear. CDR3 length: 13 residues. CDR1 ENHRY and CDR2 SYGVKD come from the germline V gene. Trimming cost V 3 bases and J 6 bases, with 11 bases left between them.

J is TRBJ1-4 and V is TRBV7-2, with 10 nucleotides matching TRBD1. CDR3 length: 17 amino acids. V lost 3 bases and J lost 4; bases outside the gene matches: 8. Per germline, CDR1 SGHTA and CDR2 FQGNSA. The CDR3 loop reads CASSFGTGAPRNEKLFF. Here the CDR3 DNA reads TGTGCCAGCAGCTTCGGGACAGGGGCGCCGCGTAATGAAAAACTGTTTTTT.

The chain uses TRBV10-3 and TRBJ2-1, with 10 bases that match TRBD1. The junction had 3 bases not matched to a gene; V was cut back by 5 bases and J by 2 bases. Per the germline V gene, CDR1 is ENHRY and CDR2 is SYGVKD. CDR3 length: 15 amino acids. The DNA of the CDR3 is TGTGCCATCAGTCGACAGGGGGCTACCTACAATGAGCAGTTCTTC. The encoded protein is CAISRQGATYNEQFF.

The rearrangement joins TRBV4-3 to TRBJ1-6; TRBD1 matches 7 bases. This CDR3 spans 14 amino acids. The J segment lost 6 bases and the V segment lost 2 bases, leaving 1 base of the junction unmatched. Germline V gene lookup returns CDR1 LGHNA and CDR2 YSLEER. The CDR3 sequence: CASSQRGRNSPLHF. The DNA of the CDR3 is TGCGCCAGCAGCCAAAGGGGGCGTAATTCACCCCTCCACTTT.

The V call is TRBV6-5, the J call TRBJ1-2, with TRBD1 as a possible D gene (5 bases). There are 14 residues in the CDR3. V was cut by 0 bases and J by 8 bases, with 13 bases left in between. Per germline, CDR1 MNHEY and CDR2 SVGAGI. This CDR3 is CASSYSRQGGGYTF. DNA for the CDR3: TGTGCCAGCAGTTACTCGAGGCAGGGAGGCGGCTACACCTTC.

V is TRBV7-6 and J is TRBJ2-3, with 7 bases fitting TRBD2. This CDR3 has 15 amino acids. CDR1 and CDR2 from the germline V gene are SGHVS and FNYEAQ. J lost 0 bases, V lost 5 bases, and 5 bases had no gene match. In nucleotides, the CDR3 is TGTGCCAGCAGCACCCGAGCGGGAAGCACAGATACGCAGTATTTT. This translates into CASSTRAGSTDTQYF.

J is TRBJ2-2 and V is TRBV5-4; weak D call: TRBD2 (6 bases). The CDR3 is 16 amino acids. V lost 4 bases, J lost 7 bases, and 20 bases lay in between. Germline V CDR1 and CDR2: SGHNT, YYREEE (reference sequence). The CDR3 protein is CASSHAGTPLGGELFF. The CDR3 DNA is TGTGCCAGCAGCCATGCCGGGACTCCCTTGGGCGGGGAGCTGTTTTTT.

CDR3 residues: CASKPTGFTDTQYF. The CDR3 DNA reads TGTGCCAGCAAGCCGACAGGGTTCACAGATACGCAGTATTTT. The V and J genes are TRBV7-2 and TRBJ2-3; 7 bases match TRBD1. J lost 2 bases, V lost 7 bases, and 6 bases had no gene match. CDR3 length: 14 residues. Germline values: CDR1 SGHTA, CDR2 FQGNSA.